Shown below are 9 T cell receptor beta chains from a single sample sequenced in a study of cytotoxic CD8 clonotypes in ibrutinib-treated CLL. Profiled with immunoSEQ multiplex PCR; TCRdb holds only in-frame clones, not every one. Altogether about 140,000 clones are present, 70% to 80% being singletons, with the ten largest covering 25% to 35%. Source: PBMCs, taken after 12 months of ibrutinib treatment. These receptor sequences come from a human donor with chronic lymphocytic leukemia.

The rearrangement uses TRBV18 and TRBJ2-7; the match to TRBD1 covers 8 bases. V gave up 1 base and J gave up 2 bases; unmatched junction bases: 7. The germline V gene has CDR1 KGHSH and CDR2 LQKENI. This CDR3 has 16 residues. The CDR3: CASSPQTGVGAYEQYF. DNA for the CDR3: TGTGCCAGCTCACCACAGACAGGGGTGGGTGCCTACGAGCAGTACTTC.

This clone was counted once. V usage is TRBV4-3 and J usage is TRBJ1-1; D unresolved. This CDR3 region has 14 residues. Looked up from germline, CDR1 is LGHNA and CDR2 is YSLEER. Trimming shortened V by 4 bases and J by 5 bases, and 14 bases separated the two germline ends. CDR3 sequence: CASSPKISGTEAFF. Written as DNA, the CDR3 is TGCGCCAGCAGCCCCAAGATAAGTGGGACTGAAGCTTTCTTT.

The chain uses TRBV7-8 and TRBJ2-1; 8 bases are a match to TRBD1. Unmatched junction bases numbered 6, after V lost 3 bases and J lost 5 bases. The CDR3 consists of 15 residues. Germline CDR1 and CDR2: SGHVS and FQNEAQ. The CDR3 nucleotides are TGTGCCAGCAGCTTTTCCCGGGACAGGAACAATGAGCAGTTCTTC. This translates into CASSFSRDRNNEQFF.

The rearrangement joins TRBV28 to TRBJ2-7; 9 bases fit TRBD1. The CDR3 consists of 13 residues. Germline trimming cut 6 bases from V and 3 bases from J; bases unmatched to any gene: 3. Germline loops: CDR1 MDHEN, CDR2 SYDVKM. The CDR3 region is CASRTGGNYEQYF. For the CDR3, the DNA is TGTGCCAGCAGGACAGGGGGAAACTACGAGCAGTACTTC.

J is TRBJ1-1 and V is TRBV28; the D is unclear. The germline gives CDR1 MDHEN, CDR2 SYDVKM. CDR3 length equals 13 residues. V lost 7 bases, J lost 1 base, and 10 bases lay in between. CDR3 amino acids: CASNVGRNTEAFF. The CDR3 DNA reads as TGTGCCAGCAACGTGGGAAGGAACACTGAAGCTTTCTTT.

In DNA form, the CDR3 reads TGTGCCAGCAGCCAAGGTGGACAGTTTGAAGCTTTCTTT. It specifies CASSQGGQFEAFF. The chain carries TRBV6-5 and TRBJ1-1; D possibly corresponds to TRBD1 (6 bases). This CDR3 comprises 13 residues. V lost 6 bases, J lost 7 bases, and 15 bases lay in between. Germline lookup yields CDR1 MNHEY and CDR2 SVGAGI.

The chain employs TRBV27 and TRBJ2-7, with a tentative D call TRBD2 (7 bases). Deletions cut 9 bases from V and 5 bases from J, with 17 bases between. Germline loops: CDR1 MNHEY, CDR2 SMNVEV (reference sequence). The CDR3 length is 13 residues. CDR3 protein: CASQLGGADEQYF. As DNA, the CDR3 is TGTGCCAGTCAACTGGGGGGGGCAGACGAGCAGTACTTC.

V and J are TRBV4-2 and TRBJ2-7, with D uncertain. The CDR3 sequence is 14 residues long. Germline CDR1 and CDR2: LGHNA and YNFKEQ. Trimming took off 4 bases at V and 3 bases at J, with 13 bases between the two ends. CDR3 coding DNA: TGTGCCAGCAGCCCGGAGTGGATGAGCTACGAGCAGTACTTC. Translating it yields CASSPEWMSYEQYF.

This sequence joins TRBV6-5 and TRBJ2-7; D perhaps matches TRBD1 (5 bases). The CDR3 has 12 residues. V was clipped by 6 bases and J by 5 bases, with 11 bases between them. Germline CDR1 is MNHEY and CDR2 is SVGAGI. CDR3 nucleotides: TGTGCCAGCAGCCCGACAGAAAACGAGCAGTACTTC. Translating it yields CASSPTENEQYF.